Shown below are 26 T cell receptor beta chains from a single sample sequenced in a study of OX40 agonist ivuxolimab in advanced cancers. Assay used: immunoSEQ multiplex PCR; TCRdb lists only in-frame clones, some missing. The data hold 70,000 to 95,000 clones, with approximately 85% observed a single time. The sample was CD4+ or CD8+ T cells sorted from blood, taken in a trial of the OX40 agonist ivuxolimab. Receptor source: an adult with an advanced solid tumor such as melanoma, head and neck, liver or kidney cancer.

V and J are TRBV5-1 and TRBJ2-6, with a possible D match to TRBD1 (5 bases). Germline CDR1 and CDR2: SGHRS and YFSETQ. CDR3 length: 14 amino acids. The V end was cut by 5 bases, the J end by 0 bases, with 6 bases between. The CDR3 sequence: CASRRGSGANVLTF. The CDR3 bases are TGCGCCAGCAGAAGGGGCTCTGGGGCCAACGTCCTGACTTTC.

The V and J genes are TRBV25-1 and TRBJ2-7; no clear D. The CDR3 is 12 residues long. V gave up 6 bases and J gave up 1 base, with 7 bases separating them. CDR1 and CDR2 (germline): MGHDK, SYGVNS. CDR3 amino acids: CASRGPSYEQYF. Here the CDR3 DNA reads TGTGCCAGCAGGGGCCCTTCCTACGAGCAGTACTTC.

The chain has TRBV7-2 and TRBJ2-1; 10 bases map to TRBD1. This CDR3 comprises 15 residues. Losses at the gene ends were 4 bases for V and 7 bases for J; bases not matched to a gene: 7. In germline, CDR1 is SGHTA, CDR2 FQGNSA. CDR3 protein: CASSSTGGGWNEQFF. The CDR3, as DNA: TGTGCCAGCAGCTCGACAGGGGGCGGGTGGAATGAGCAGTTCTTC.

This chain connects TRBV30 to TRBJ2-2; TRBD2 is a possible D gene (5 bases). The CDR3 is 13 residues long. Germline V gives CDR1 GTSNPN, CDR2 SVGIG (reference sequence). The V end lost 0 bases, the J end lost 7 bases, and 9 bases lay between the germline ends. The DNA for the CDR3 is TGTGCCTGGAGTGTAGTCCGGGACGGGGAGCTGTTTTTT. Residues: CAWSVVRDGELFF.

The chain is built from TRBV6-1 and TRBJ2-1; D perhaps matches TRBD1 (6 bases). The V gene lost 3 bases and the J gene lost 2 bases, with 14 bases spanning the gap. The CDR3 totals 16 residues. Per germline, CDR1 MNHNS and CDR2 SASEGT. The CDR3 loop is CASSDIRTVAYNEQFF. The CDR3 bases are TGTGCCAGCAGTGACATTCGGACAGTAGCCTACAATGAGCAGTTCTTC.

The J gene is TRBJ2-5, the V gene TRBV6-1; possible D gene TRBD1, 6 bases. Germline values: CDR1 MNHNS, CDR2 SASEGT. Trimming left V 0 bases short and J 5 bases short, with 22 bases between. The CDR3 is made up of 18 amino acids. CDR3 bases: TGTGCCAGCAGTGAAGCAGCTATAGGACAGACAACCCGCGAGACCCAGTACTTC. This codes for CASSEAAIGQTTRETQYF.

This chain's CDR3 is CASSQAWTGLKGYTF. The CDR3 DNA reads as TGTGCCAGCAGCCAGGCCTGGACAGGTCTCAAGGGCTACACCTTC. The rearrangement uses TRBV5-4 and TRBJ1-2; TRBD1 matches 7 bases. The length of the CDR3 is 15 residues. Germline V gives CDR1 SGHNT, CDR2 YYREEE (reference sequence). V lost 4 bases and J lost 8; bases outside the gene matches: 14.

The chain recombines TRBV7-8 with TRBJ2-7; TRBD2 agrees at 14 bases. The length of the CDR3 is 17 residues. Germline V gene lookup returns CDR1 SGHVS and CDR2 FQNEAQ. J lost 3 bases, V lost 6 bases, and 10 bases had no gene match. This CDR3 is CASSLGLAGESLYEQYF. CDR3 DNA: TGTGCCAGCAGTTTGGGACTAGCGGGAGAAAGCCTCTACGAGCAGTACTTC.

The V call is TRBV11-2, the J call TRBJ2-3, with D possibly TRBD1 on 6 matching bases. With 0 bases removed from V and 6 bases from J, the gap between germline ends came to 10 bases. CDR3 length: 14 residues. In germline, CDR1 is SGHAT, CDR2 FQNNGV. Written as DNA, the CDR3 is TGTGCCAGCAGCTTAGACCCAGGGGATGATACGCAGTATTTT. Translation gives CASSLDPGDDTQYF. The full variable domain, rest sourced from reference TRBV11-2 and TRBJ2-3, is EAGVAQSPRYKIIEKRQSVAFWCNPISGHATLYWYQQILGQGPKLLIQFQNNGVVDDSQLPKDRFSAERLKGVDSTLKIQPAKLEDSAVYLCASSLDPGDDTQYFGPGTRLTVL.

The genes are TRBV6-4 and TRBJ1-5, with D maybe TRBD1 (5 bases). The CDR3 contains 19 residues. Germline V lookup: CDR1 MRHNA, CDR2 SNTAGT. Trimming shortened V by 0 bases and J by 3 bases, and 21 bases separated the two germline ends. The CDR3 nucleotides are TGTGCCAGCAGTGACTCGAAGTATACGTCGGGACGACCCAATCAGCCCCAGCATTTT. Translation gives CASSDSKYTSGRPNQPQHF.

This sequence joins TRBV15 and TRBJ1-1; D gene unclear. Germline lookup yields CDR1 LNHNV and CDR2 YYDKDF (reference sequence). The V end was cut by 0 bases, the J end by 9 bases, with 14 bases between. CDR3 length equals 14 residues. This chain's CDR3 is CATSRDRESRKAFF. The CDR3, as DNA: TGTGCCACCAGCAGAGATAGAGAGAGTCGGAAAGCTTTCTTT.

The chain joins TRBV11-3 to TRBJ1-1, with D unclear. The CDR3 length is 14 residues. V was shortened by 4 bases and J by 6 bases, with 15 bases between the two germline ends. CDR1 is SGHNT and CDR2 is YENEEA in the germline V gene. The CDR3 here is CASSSQSDKPEAFF. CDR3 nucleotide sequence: TGTGCCAGCAGCTCCCAATCTGACAAACCTGAAGCTTTCTTT.

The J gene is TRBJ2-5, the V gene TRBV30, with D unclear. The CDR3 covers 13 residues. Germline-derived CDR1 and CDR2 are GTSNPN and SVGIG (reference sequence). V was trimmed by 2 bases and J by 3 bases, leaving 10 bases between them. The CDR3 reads CAWSPDAEETQYF. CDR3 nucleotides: TGTGCCTGGAGTCCGGACGCGGAAGAGACCCAGTACTTC.

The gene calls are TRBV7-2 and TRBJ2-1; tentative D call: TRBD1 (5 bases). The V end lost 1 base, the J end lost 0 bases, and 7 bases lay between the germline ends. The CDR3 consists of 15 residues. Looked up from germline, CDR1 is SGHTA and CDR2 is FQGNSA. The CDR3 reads CASSLVGASYNEQFF. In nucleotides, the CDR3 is TGTGCCAGCAGCTTAGTAGGGGCCTCCTACAATGAGCAGTTCTTC.

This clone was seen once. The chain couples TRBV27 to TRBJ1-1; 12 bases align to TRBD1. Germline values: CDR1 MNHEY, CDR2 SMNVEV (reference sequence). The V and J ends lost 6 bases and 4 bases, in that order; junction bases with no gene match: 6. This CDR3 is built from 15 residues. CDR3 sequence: CASSRGQGAGTEAFF. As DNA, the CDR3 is TGTGCCAGCAGCCGGGGACAGGGGGCAGGCACTGAAGCTTTCTTT.

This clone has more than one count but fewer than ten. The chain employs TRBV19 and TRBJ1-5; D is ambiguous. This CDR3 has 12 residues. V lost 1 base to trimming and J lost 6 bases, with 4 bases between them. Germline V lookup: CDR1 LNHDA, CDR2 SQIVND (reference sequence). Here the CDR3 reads CASSIGLQPQHF. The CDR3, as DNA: TGTGCCAGTAGTATAGGCCTTCAGCCCCAGCATTTT.

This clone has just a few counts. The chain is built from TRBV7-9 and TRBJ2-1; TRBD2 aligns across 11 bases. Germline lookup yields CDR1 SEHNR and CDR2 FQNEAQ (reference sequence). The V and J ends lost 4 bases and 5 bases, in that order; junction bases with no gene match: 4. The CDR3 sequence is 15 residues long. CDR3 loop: CASSSGLAEDNEQFF. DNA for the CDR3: TGTGCCAGCAGCTCGGGACTAGCGGAGGACAATGAGCAGTTCTTC.

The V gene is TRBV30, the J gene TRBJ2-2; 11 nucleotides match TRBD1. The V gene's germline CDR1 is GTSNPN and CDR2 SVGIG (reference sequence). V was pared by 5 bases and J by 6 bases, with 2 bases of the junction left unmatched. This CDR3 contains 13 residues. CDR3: CAWGTGGPGELFF. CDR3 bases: TGTGCCTGGGGGACAGGGGGTCCCGGGGAGCTGTTTTTT.

This chain's CDR3 is CASSATQDEQFF. The CDR3 DNA reads TGTGCCAGCAGCGCTACCCAGGATGAGCAGTTCTTC. The gene calls are TRBV6-1 and TRBJ2-1, with D hard to call. This CDR3 is built from 12 residues. V lost 6 bases and J lost 8, with 11 bases in between. Germline assignment: CDR1 MNHNS and CDR2 SASEGT.

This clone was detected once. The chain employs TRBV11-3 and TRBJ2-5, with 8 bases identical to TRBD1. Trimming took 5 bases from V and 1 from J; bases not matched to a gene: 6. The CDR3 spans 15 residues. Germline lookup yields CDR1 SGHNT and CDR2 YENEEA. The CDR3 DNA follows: TGTGCCAGCAGCACCCCGACAGGGGTCCAAGAGACCCAGTACTTC. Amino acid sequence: CASSTPTGVQETQYF.

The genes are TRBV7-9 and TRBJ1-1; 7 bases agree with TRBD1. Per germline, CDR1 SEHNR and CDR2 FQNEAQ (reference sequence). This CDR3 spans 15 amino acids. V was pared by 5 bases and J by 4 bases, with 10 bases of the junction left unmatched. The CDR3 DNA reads TGTGCCAGCAGCCCCGGGACAGCAATGGGCACTGAAGCTTTCTTT. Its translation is CASSPGTAMGTEAFF.

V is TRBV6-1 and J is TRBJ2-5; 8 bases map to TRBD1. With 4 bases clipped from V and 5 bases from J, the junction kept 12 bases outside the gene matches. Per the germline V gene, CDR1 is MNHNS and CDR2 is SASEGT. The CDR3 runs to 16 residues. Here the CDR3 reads CASSGDRGRPWETQYF. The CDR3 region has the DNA TGTGCCAGCAGTGGCGACAGGGGCCGGCCCTGGGAGACCCAGTACTTC.

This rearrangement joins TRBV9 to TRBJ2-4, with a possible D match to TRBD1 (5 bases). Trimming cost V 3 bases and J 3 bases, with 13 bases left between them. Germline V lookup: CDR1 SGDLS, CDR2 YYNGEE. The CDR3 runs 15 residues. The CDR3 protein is CASSADSLGKNIQYF. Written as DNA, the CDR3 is TGTGCCAGCAGCGCCGACAGTTTAGGCAAAAACATTCAGTACTTC.

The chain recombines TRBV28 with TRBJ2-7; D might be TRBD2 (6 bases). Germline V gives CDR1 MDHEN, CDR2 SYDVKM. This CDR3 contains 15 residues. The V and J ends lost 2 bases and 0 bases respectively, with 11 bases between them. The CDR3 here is CASSLGGELSYEQYF. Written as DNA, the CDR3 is TGTGCCAGCAGTTTAGGCGGGGAGCTCTCCTACGAGCAGTACTTC.

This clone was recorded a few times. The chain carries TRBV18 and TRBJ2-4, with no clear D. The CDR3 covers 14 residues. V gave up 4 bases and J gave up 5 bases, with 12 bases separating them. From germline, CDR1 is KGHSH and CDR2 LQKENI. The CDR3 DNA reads TGTGCCAGCTCACGGGCGCCTCGTGAAAACATTCAGTACTTC. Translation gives CASSRAPRENIQYF.

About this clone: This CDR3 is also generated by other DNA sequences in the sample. CDR3 loop: CASSLLGSNQPQHF. For the CDR3, the DNA is TGTGCCAGCAGTTTACTGGGAAGCAATCAGCCCCAGCATTTT. The V and J genes are TRBV27 and TRBJ1-5; D unclear. CDR3 length: 14 amino acids. Germline CDR1 and CDR2: MNHEY and SMNVEV (reference sequence). Trimming removed 2 bases from V and 1 base from J, with 6 bases in between.